The 15 T cell receptor beta chains below come from one sample, sequenced in a study of OX40 agonist ivuxolimab in advanced cancers. Clones were sequenced by immunoSEQ multiplex PCR, and TCRdb holds only the in-frame ones, with some missing. Among about 70,000 clones listed, roughly 84% were seen once. This sample comprised CD4+ or CD8+ T cells sorted from blood, obtained in a trial of the OX40 agonist ivuxolimab. The receptors were sampled from an adult with an advanced solid tumor such as melanoma, head and neck, liver or kidney cancer.

The chain has TRBV4-3 and TRBJ1-6, with TRBD1 identical over 7 bases. The CDR3 consists of 18 residues. Per the germline V gene, CDR1 is LGHNA and CDR2 is YSLEER. The V and J ends lost 0 bases and 3 bases, in that order; junction bases with no gene match: 8. CDR3 loop: CASSQEFTRQGYNSPLHF. The CDR3 coding sequence is TGCGCCAGCAGCCAAGAGTTTACGCGACAGGGCTATAATTCACCCCTCCACTTT.

V gene TRBV4-2 combines with J gene TRBJ2-7; TRBD1 matches at 9 bases. This CDR3 contains 16 residues. Germline CDR1 reads LGHNA; CDR2 reads YNFKEQ. The V gene end was trimmed by 6 bases and the J gene end by 3 bases; junction bases not matched to a gene: 12. The CDR3 loop reads CASSREGDRVSYEQYF. The CDR3 coding sequence is TGTGCCAGCAGTCGAGAGGGGGACAGGGTAAGCTACGAGCAGTACTTC.

This chain uses TRBV5-1 with TRBJ2-3, with 13 nucleotides matching TRBD2. Trimming removed 4 bases from V and 5 bases from J; junction bases left unmatched: 7. Germline CDR1 SGHRS, CDR2 YFSETQ. The CDR3 is 16 residues long. For the CDR3, the DNA is TGCGCCAGCAGCCCGGGACTAGCGGGGCCAGGAGATACGCAGTATTTT. Translated, it gives CASSPGLAGPGDTQYF.

This chain connects TRBV7-2 to TRBJ2-1; TRBD1 matches at 10 bases. Looked up from germline, CDR1 is SGHTA and CDR2 is FQGNSA. V gave up 6 bases and J gave up 7 bases; unmatched junction bases: 9. CDR3 length equals 15 residues. The CDR3 sequence is CASSSRDRGRNEQFF. CDR3 sequence (DNA): TGTGCCAGCAGTTCCCGAGACAGGGGGCGAAATGAGCAGTTCTTC. Variable domain in full (rest from reference TRBV7-2 and TRBJ2-1): GAGVSQSPSNKVTEKGKDVELRCDPISGHTALYWYRQSLGQGLEFLIYFQGNSAPDKSGLPSDRFSAERTGGSVSTLTIQRTQQEDSAVYLCASSSRDRGRNEQFFGPGTRLTVL.

The genes are TRBV4-3 and TRBJ2-7, with TRBD2 identical over 8 bases. CDR1 is LGHNA, CDR2 YSLEER, per germline. The CDR3 consists of 16 residues. The J segment lost 2 bases and the V segment lost 7 bases, leaving 13 bases of the junction unmatched. CDR3 protein: CASTPSLVAGTYEQYF. In DNA form, the CDR3 reads TGCGCCAGCACCCCCTCGTTGGTAGCGGGGACCTACGAGCAGTACTTC.

The chain has TRBV27 and TRBJ1-2, with D tentatively TRBD1 (5 bases). CDR1 is MNHEY, CDR2 SMNVEV, per germline (reference sequence). CDR3 length: 14 residues. Trimming stripped 5 bases from V and 7 bases from J, with 17 bases between. CDR3 DNA: TGTGCCAGCAGTCCTCGCGGCAGGGTAGTTGGCTACACCTTC. Translation gives CASSPRGRVVGYTF.

This chain joins TRBV7-6 and TRBJ2-3; TRBD2 agrees at 13 bases. Trimming cost V 1 base and J 5 bases; bases outside gene matches: 6. This CDR3 comprises 17 residues. CDR1 SGHVS and CDR2 FNYEAQ come from the germline V gene. CDR3 DNA sequence: TGTGCCAGCAGCTTAGGGGTCGGACTAGCGGGAGTAGATACGCAGTATTTT. Its protein product is CASSLGVGLAGVDTQYF.

The rearrangement joins TRBV4-1 to TRBJ1-4; perhaps TRBD1 as D (6 bases). This CDR3 is built from 15 residues. V was shortened by 2 bases and J by 7 bases, with 14 bases between the two germline ends. In germline, CDR1 is MGHRA, CDR2 YSYEKL. The CDR3 here is CASSQQLGTLEKLFF. DNA for the CDR3: TGCGCCAGCAGCCAACAACTCGGGACACTTGAAAAACTGTTTTTT.

The rearrangement uses TRBV6-1 and TRBJ1-4; a possible D gene is TRBD1 (6 bases). The CDR3 runs 15 residues. CDR1 and CDR2 from the germline V gene are MNHNS and SASEGT. Trimming pared 5 bases from V and 1 base from J, leaving 11 bases between. The CDR3 DNA reads as TGTGCCAGCAGTCAAGGGGGGGTAACTAATGAAAAACTGTTTTTT. This codes for CASSQGGVTNEKLFF.

The chain employs TRBV4-3 and TRBJ2-5, with D hard to call. CDR3 length: 13 residues. Trimming removed 0 bases from V and 6 bases from J, with 8 bases in between. The germline CDR1 and CDR2 sequences are LGHNA and YSLEER. In DNA form, the CDR3 reads TGCGCCAGCAGCCAAGATAGGGTGAAGACCCAGTACTTC. Its protein product is CASSQDRVKTQYF.

The V gene is TRBV6-5, the J gene TRBJ1-2, with D uncertain. V shed 6 bases and J shed 9 bases, with 11 bases lying between them. There are 11 residues in the CDR3. In germline, CDR1 is MNHEY, CDR2 SVGAGI. The CDR3 region is CASRGAISYTF. CDR3 DNA: TGTGCCAGCAGGGGTGCTATTAGCTACACCTTC.

This chain links TRBV15 with TRBJ2-1; 15 positions match TRBD2. The CDR3 covers 17 residues. The germline V gene has CDR1 LNHNV and CDR2 YYDKDF (reference sequence). Unmatched junction bases numbered 7, after V lost 3 bases and J lost 7 bases. CDR3 residues: CATSSRTSGGAGNEQFF. The DNA for the CDR3 is TGTGCCACCAGCAGCCGGACTAGCGGGGGGGCCGGGAATGAGCAGTTCTTC.

This clone was observed once. The chain carries TRBV6-5 and TRBJ2-1, with a tentative D call TRBD1 (5 bases). The CDR3 consists of 16 residues. Germline V CDR1 and CDR2: MNHEY, SVGAGI. V was pared by 4 bases and J by 3 bases, with 16 bases between. The DNA of the CDR3 is TGTGCCAGCAGTTGGGGCTCAGGACGCCTCTACAATGAGCAGTTCTTC. Protein product: CASSWGSGRLYNEQFF.

The chain joins TRBV6-5 to TRBJ1-5, with D perhaps matching TRBD1 (6 bases). The CDR3 has 13 amino acids. CDR1 is MNHEY and CDR2 is SVGAGI in the germline V gene. Between the trimmed V and J ends, which lost 4 bases and 5 bases, there was a span of 9 bases. The CDR3 DNA reads TGTGCCAGCAGTTGGGACACATATCAGCCCCAGCATTTT. It specifies CASSWDTYQPQHF.

This rearrangement joins TRBV30 to TRBJ2-1; D ambiguous. Germline lookup yields CDR1 GTSNPN and CDR2 SVGIG (reference sequence). The CDR3 has 12 residues. V was shortened by 3 bases and J by 1 base, with 4 bases between the two germline ends. Written as DNA, the CDR3 is TGTGCCTGGAGGGAGTCCTACAATGAGCAGTTCTTC. It is translated as CAWRESYNEQFF.